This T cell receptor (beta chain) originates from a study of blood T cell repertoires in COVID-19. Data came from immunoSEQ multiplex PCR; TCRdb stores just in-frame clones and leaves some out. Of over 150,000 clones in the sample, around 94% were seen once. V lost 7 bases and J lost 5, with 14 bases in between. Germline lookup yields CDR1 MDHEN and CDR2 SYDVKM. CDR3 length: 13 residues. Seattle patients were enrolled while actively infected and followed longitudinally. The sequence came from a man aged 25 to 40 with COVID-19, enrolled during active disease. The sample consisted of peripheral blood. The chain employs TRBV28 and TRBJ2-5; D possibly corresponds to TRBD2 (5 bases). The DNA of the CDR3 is TGTGCCAGCACCACCGGGGTTAGGGAGACCCAGTACTTC. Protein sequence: CASTTGVRETQYF.